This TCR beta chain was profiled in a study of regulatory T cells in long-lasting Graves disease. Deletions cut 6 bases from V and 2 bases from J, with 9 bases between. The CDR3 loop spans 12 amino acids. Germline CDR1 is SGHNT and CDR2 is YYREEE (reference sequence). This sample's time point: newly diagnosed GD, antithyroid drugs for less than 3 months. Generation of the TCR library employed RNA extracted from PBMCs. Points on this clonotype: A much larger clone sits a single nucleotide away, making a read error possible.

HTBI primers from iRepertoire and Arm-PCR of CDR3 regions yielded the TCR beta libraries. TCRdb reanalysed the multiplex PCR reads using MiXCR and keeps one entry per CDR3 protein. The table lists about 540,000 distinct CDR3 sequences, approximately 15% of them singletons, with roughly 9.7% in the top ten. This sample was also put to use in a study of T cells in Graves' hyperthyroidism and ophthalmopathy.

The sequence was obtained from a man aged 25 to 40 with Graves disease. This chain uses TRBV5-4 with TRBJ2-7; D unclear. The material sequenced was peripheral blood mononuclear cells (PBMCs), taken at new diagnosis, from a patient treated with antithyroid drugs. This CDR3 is CASNYEPYEQYF. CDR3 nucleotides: TGTGCCAGCAACTACGAACCCTACGAGCAGTACTTC.